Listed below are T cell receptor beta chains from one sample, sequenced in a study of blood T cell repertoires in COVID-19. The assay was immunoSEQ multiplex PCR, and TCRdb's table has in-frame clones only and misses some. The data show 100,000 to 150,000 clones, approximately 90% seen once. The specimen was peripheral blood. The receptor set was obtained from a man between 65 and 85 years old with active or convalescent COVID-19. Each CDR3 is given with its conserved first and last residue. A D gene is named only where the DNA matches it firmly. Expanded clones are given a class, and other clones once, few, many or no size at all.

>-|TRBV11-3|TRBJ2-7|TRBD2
CASSLGSGSSYEQYF
TGTGCCAGCAGCTTAGGTAGCGGGAGCTCCTACGAGCAGTACTTC
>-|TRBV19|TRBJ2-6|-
CASSFYRASGSFGANVLTF
TGTGCCAGTAGTTTTTACAGGGCCTCGGGGTCGTTTGGGGCCAACGTCCTGACTTTC
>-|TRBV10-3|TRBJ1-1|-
CAISQNTEAFF
TGTGCCATCAGCCAGAACACTGAAGCTTTCTTT
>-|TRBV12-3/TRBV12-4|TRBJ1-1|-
CASSLGQNTEAFF
TGTGCCAGCAGTTTGGGACAGAACACTGAAGCTTTCTTT
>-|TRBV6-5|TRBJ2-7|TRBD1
CASSRDRGREQYF
TGTGCCAGCAGCAGGGACAGGGGGCGCGAGCAGTACTTC
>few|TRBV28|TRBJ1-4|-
CASSSRHVEKLFF
TGTGCCAGCAGTTCCCGACATGTTGAAAAACTGTTTTTT
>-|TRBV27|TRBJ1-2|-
CASSLNSNYGYTF
TGTGCCAGCAGTTTGAACAGTAACTATGGCTACACCTTC
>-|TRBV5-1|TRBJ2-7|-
CASSLAAGANEQYF
TGCGCCAGCAGCTTGGCCGCGGGGGCGAACGAGCAGTACTTC
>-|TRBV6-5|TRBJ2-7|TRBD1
CASSSGTADHDEQYF
TGTGCCAGCAGCTCGGGGACAGCTGATCACGACGAGCAGTACTTC
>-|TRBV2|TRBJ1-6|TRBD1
CASNAGTGENNSPLHF
TGTGCCAGCAATGCCGGGACAGGGGAGAATAATTCACCCCTCCACTTT
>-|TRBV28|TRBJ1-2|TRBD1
CASSSYPSTGGYGYTF
TGTGCCAGCAGTTCCTATCCTTCGACAGGGGGATATGGCTACACCTTC
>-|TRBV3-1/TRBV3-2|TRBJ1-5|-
CASSPDNGYSNQPQHF
TGTGCCAGCAGCCCGGACAACGGATATAGCAATCAGCCCCAGCATTTT
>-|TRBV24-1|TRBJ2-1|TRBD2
CATSEGLAGTSSTYNEQFF
TGTGCCACCAGTGAGGGACTAGCGGGAACCTCCAGCACATACAATGAGCAGTTCTTC
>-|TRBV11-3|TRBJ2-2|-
CASSLSVDYSSTGELFF
TGTGCCAGCAGCTTGTCGGTCGACTATTCGTCTACCGGGGAGCTGTTTTTT
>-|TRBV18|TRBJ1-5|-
CASSIVEDQPQHF
TGTGCCAGCTCCATCGTAGAGGATCAGCCCCAGCATTTT
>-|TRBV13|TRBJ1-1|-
CASSPRQAGPTEAFF
TGTGCCAGCAGCCCCCGGCAGGCGGGGCCCACTGAAGCTTTCTTT
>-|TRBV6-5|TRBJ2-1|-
CASKRSSSYNEQFF
TGTGCCAGCAAAAGATCTAGCTCCTACAATGAGCAGTTCTTC
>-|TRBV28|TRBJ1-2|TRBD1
CASSRDSYGYTF
TGTGCCAGCAGCCGGGACAGCTATGGCTACACCTTC
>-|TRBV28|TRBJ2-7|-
CASRGGVTYEQYF
TGTGCCAGCAGAGGAGGAGTCACCTACGAGCAGTACTTC
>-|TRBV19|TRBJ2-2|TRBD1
CASSTPLGTGAGTGELFF
TGTGCCAGTAGTACCCCCCTGGGGACAGGGGCCGGAACCGGGGAGCTGTTTTTT
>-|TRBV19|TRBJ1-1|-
CASSIGGYTEAFF
TGTGCCAGTAGTATCGGCGGCTACACTGAAGCTTTCTTT
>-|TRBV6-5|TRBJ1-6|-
CASSYRGFMDSPLHF
TGTGCCAGCAGTTACCGGGGGTTTATGGATTCACCCCTCCACTTT
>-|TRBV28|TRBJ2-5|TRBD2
CASLAGGQETQYF
TGTGCCAGTTTAGCGGGAGGGCAAGAGACCCAGTACTTC
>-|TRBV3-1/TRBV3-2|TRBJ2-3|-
CASSLGGHGDTQYF
TGTGCCAGCAGCCTCGGAGGGCATGGAGATACGCAGTATTTT
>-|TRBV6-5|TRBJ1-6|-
CASSYTGRGNSPLHF
TGTGCCAGCAGTTACACGGGACGGGGGAATTCACCCCTCCACTTT
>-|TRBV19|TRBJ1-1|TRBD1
CASARTGGEGTEAFF
TGTGCCAGTGCCCGGACAGGGGGGGAGGGCACTGAAGCTTTCTTT
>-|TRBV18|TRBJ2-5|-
CASSPPGVLRETQYF
TGTGCCAGCTCACCACCAGGGGTTTTACGAGAGACCCAGTACTTC
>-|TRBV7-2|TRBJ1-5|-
CASSLGAGNQPQHF
TGTGCCAGCAGCTTAGGGGCAGGCAATCAGCCCCAGCATTTT
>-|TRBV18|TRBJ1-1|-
CASSPLGRGEAFF
TGTGCCAGCTCACCCCTCGGCAGGGGAGAAGCTTTCTTT
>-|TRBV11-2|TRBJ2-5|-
CASSRGEEETQYF
TGTGCCAGCAGCAGAGGGGAGGAAGAGACCCAGTACTTC
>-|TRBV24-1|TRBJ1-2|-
CATSEGHGGYTF
TGTGCCACCAGTGAAGGACACGGCGGCTACACCTTC
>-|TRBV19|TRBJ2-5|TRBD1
CATRRGQGVETQYF
TGTGCCACCAGAAGGGGACAGGGCGTAGAGACCCAGTACTTC
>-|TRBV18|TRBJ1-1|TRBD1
CASSPGTGGNTEAFF
TGTGCCAGCTCACCGGGGACAGGGGGTAACACTGAAGCTTTCTTT
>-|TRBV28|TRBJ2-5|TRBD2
CASSFVGGLAGTGWETQYF
TGTGCCAGCAGTTTCGTCGGGGGACTAGCGGGAACGGGCTGGGAGACCCAGTACTTC
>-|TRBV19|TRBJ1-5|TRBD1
CASRNPGQGNQPQHF
TGTGCCAGTAGAAACCCGGGACAGGGGAATCAGCCCCAGCATTTT
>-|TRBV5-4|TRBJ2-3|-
CASSSRDKLSTDTQYF
TGTGCCAGCAGCTCAAGAGATAAACTTAGCACAGATACGCAGTATTTT
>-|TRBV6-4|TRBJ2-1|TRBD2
CASSRLAGFGGSYNEQFF
TGTGCCAGCAGCCGACTAGCGGGATTCGGCGGCTCCTACAATGAGCAGTTCTTC
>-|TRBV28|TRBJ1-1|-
CASSFRGLNTEAFF
TGTGCCAGCAGTTTCAGAGGGCTGAACACTGAAGCTTTCTTT
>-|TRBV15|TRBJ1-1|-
CATSSHQTRGPNTEAFF
TGTGCCACCAGCAGTCACCAAACCCGGGGTCCGAACACTGAAGCTTTCTTT
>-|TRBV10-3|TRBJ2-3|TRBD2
CAISDNTAGGPFDTQYF
TGTGCCATCAGTGATAATACGGCGGGAGGGCCTTTTGATACGCAGTATTTT
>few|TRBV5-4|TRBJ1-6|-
CASSEGATWISYNSPLHF
TGTGCCAGCAGCGAGGGCGCTACCTGGATATCCTATAATTCACCCCTCCACTTT
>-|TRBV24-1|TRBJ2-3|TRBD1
CATSDLLEGTGIDTQYF
TGTGCCACCAGTGATTTGCTTGAGGGGACAGGGATAGATACGCAGTATTTT
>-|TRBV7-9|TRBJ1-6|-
CATRGQRNNSPLHF
TGTGCCACACGAGGACAGCGCAATAATTCACCCCTCCACTTT
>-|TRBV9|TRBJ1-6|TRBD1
CASSGQGTSSSPLHF
TGTGCCAGCAGCGGACAGGGAACAAGTAGTTCACCCCTCCACTTT
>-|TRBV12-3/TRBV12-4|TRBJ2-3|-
CASSPQLRTQYF
TGTGCCAGCAGTCCGCAGTTACGTACGCAGTATTTT
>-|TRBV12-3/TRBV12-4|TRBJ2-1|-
CASSLDRANEQFF
TGTGCCAGCAGTTTAGACAGGGCGAATGAGCAGTTCTTC
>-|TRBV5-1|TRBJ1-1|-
CASSLAAGGRTEAFF
TGCGCCAGCAGCTTGGCCGCGGGGGGTAGAACTGAAGCTTTCTTT
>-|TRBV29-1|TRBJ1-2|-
CSVAPGYGYTF
TGCAGCGTTGCCCCGGGCTATGGCTACACCTTC
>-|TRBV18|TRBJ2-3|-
CASSPPSTDTQYF
TGTGCCAGCTCACCACCCTCCACAGATACGCAGTATTTT
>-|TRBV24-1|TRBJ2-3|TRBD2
CATSDLLGDYLRTDTQYF
TGTGCCACCAGTGATTTACTTGGGGACTACCTGCGCACAGATACGCAGTATTTT
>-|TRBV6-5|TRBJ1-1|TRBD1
CASRRQGRSHTEAFF
TGTGCCAGCAGGAGACAGGGTAGGTCTCACACTGAAGCTTTCTTT
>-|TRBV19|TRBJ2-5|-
CASSSGGRQNQETQYF
TGTGCCAGTAGTAGTGGGGGGAGACAGAACCAAGAGACCCAGTACTTC
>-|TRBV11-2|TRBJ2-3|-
CASSLGTTSTDTQYF
TGTGCCAGCAGCTTAGGGACAACTTCCACAGATACGCAGTATTTT
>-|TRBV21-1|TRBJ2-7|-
CASSKGQRTEREQYF
TGTGCCAGCAGCAAAGGACAAAGGACAGAGCGCGAGCAGTACTTC
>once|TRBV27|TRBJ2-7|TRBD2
CASSLSPGSGRAYEQYF
TGTGCCAGCAGTTTATCGCCTGGTAGCGGGAGGGCCTACGAGCAGTACTTC
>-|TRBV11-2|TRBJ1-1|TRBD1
CASSFRDRNTEAFF
TGTGCCAGCAGCTTCCGGGACAGAAACACTGAAGCTTTCTTT
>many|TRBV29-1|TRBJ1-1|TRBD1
CSVEFGRGPDTEAFF
TGCAGCGTTGAGTTTGGCAGGGGGCCAGACACTGAAGCTTTCTTT
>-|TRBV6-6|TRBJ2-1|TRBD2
CASSPRVAGVGYNEQFF
TGTGCCAGCAGTCCCCGGGTAGCGGGAGTGGGTTACAATGAGCAGTTCTTC
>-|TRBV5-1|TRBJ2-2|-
CASMDSRNTGELFF
TGCGCCAGCATGGACAGCCGGAACACCGGGGAGCTGTTTTTT
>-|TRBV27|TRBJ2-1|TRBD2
CASSWEGTRGSEQFF
TGTGCCAGCAGTTGGGAGGGGACTCGGGGTAGTGAGCAGTTCTTC